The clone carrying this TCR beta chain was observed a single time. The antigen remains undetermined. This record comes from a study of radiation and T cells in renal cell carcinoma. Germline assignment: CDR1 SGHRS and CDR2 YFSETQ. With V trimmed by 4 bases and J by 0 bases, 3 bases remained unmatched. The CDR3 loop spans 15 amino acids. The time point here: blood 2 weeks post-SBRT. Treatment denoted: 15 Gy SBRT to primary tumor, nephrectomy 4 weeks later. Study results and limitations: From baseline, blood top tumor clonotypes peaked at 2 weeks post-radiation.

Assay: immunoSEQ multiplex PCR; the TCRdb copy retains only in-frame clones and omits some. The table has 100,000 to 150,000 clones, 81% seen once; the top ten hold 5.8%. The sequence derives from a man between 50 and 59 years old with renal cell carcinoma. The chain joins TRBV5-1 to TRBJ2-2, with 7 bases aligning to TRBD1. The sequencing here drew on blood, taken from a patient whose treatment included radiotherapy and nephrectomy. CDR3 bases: TGCGCCAGCAGCCCCGGGACAGCGAACACCGGGGAGCTGTTTTTT. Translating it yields CASSPGTANTGELFF.